Listed below are T cell receptor beta chains from one sample, sequenced in a study of blood T cell repertoires in COVID-19. The method was immunoSEQ multiplex PCR; TCRdb's version includes in-frame clones alone and lacks a portion of them. The data show over 100,000 clones, 85% seen once. Sequenced: peripheral blood. All receptors derive from a man aged 80 or over with acute or convalescent COVID-19. Both conserved end residues are part of each CDR3. A D gene is named only where the DNA matches it firmly. Expanded clones are given a class, and other clones once, few, many or no size at all.

CDR3aa: CATTRGAGLTDTQYF
CDR3nt: TGTGCCACCACCCGAGGTGCGGGATTGACAGATACGCAGTATTTT
j_gene: TRBJ2-3
d_gene: NA
abundance: once
v_gene: TRBV19

CDR3aa: CAWSGPVGTSAISGNTIYF
CDR3nt: TGTGCCTGGAGTGGCCCCGTGGGCACGTCCGCAATCTCTGGAAACACCATATATTTT
j_gene: TRBJ1-3
d_gene: NA
abundance: NA
v_gene: TRBV30

CDR3aa: CASSPPEGSGGYEQYF
CDR3nt: TGTGCCAGCAGCCCCCCCGAGGGTAGCGGGGGTTACGAGCAGTACTTC
j_gene: TRBJ2-7
d_gene: TRBD2
abundance: NA
v_gene: TRBV7-2

CDR3aa: CASSTLTRGNTIYF
CDR3nt: TGTGCCAGTAGTACTCTGACTCGGGGAAACACCATATATTTT
j_gene: TRBJ1-3
d_gene: NA
abundance: NA
v_gene: TRBV19

CDR3aa: CASSILTGKENTIYF
CDR3nt: TGTGCCAGCAGTATTTTGACAGGGAAGGAAAACACCATATATTTT
j_gene: TRBJ1-3
d_gene: TRBD1
abundance: NA
v_gene: TRBV6-2/TRBV6-3

CDR3aa: CASSFGGLDQPQHF
CDR3nt: TGCGCCAGCAGCTTCGGGGGTCTGGATCAGCCCCAGCATTTT
j_gene: TRBJ1-5
d_gene: NA
abundance: NA
v_gene: TRBV5-1

CDR3aa: CASSLEGATGLNEQFF
CDR3nt: TGTGCCAGCAGCTTAGAGGGGGCTACAGGGCTAAATGAGCAGTTCTTC
j_gene: TRBJ2-1
d_gene: TRBD1
abundance: NA
v_gene: TRBV7-2

CDR3aa: CASSSIAGGYQETQYF
CDR3nt: TGTGCCAGCAGCTCGATAGCGGGGGGGTACCAAGAGACCCAGTACTTC
j_gene: TRBJ2-5
d_gene: TRBD2
abundance: NA
v_gene: TRBV11-2

CDR3aa: CASSRRGQVDTGELFF
CDR3nt: TGTGCCAGCAGCAGACGGGGACAGGTGGACACCGGGGAGCTGTTTTTT
j_gene: TRBJ2-2
d_gene: TRBD1
abundance: NA
v_gene: TRBV6-6

CDR3aa: CASSFGTAGTSLHNEQFF
CDR3nt: TGTGCCAGCAGCTTCGGGACTGCCGGGACTAGCCTCCACAATGAGCAGTTCTTC
j_gene: TRBJ2-1
d_gene: TRBD2
abundance: NA
v_gene: TRBV7-2

CDR3aa: CARSRGQSQPQHF
CDR3nt: TGTGCCAGAAGCAGGGGACAGTCTCAGCCCCAGCATTTT
j_gene: TRBJ1-5
d_gene: TRBD1
abundance: NA
v_gene: TRBV5-3

CDR3aa: CASSQALGQHEQYF
CDR3nt: TGCGCCAGCAGCCAAGCTTTGGGACAGCACGAGCAGTACTTC
j_gene: TRBJ2-7
d_gene: TRBD1
abundance: NA
v_gene: TRBV4-3

CDR3aa: CSVIQGVSYTF
CDR3nt: TGCAGTGTAATACAGGGTGTTAGCTACACCTTC
j_gene: TRBJ1-2
d_gene: NA
abundance: once
v_gene: TRBV20-1

CDR3aa: CASSLEGAGGSYNSPLHF
CDR3nt: TGTGCCAGCAGCTTAGAGGGGGCTGGAGGTTCCTATAATTCACCCCTCCACTTT
j_gene: TRBJ1-6
d_gene: NA
abundance: NA
v_gene: TRBV11-2

CDR3aa: CASSLGDSPNEKLFF
CDR3nt: TGTGCCAGCAGCTTAGGTGACAGCCCTAATGAAAAACTGTTTTTT
j_gene: TRBJ1-4
d_gene: NA
abundance: NA
v_gene: TRBV7-9

CDR3aa: CASRPTGVNTEAFF
CDR3nt: TGTGCCAGCAGACCTACAGGGGTGAACACTGAAGCTTTCTTT
j_gene: TRBJ1-1
d_gene: TRBD1
abundance: NA
v_gene: TRBV5-4

CDR3aa: CAIGGRAYNEQFF
CDR3nt: TGTGCCATCGGCGGGAGGGCCTACAATGAGCAGTTCTTC
j_gene: TRBJ2-1
d_gene: TRBD2
abundance: NA
v_gene: TRBV27

CDR3aa: CASNPTGSNQPQHF
CDR3nt: TGTGCCAGCAATCCGACAGGAAGCAATCAGCCCCAGCATTTT
j_gene: TRBJ1-5
d_gene: NA
abundance: few
v_gene: TRBV6-5

CDR3aa: CASTKTGGNSPLHF
CDR3nt: TGTGCCAGCACCAAGACAGGGGGAAATTCACCCCTCCACTTT
j_gene: TRBJ1-6
d_gene: TRBD1
abundance: NA
v_gene: TRBV6-5

CDR3aa: CASSLWGGDTQYF
CDR3nt: TGCGCCAGCAGCTTGTGGGGGGGTGATACGCAGTATTTT
j_gene: TRBJ2-3
d_gene: TRBD2
abundance: few
v_gene: TRBV5-1

CDR3aa: CASSLFRDRSTDTQYF
CDR3nt: TGTGCCAGCAGCTTGTTCCGGGACAGGAGCACAGATACGCAGTATTTT
j_gene: TRBJ2-3
d_gene: TRBD1
abundance: NA
v_gene: TRBV5-5

CDR3aa: CASSLDVSRYTF
CDR3nt: TGTGCCAGCAGCTTAGATGTGAGCCGCTACACCTTC
j_gene: TRBJ1-2
d_gene: NA
abundance: NA
v_gene: TRBV7-9

CDR3aa: CASSLDGTSGTEQFF
CDR3nt: TGTGCCAGCAGTTTGGATGGGACTAGCGGGACAGAGCAGTTCTTC
j_gene: TRBJ2-1
d_gene: TRBD2
abundance: NA
v_gene: TRBV7-9

CDR3aa: CASSARDSLTQPQHF
CDR3nt: TGTGCCAGCAGCGCTCGGGACAGTCTGACGCAGCCCCAGCATTTT
j_gene: TRBJ1-5
d_gene: TRBD1
abundance: NA
v_gene: TRBV9

CDR3aa: CASSIGLMNTEAFF
CDR3nt: TGTGCCAGTAGTATAGGACTGATGAACACTGAAGCTTTCTTT
j_gene: TRBJ1-1
d_gene: NA
abundance: NA
v_gene: TRBV19

CDR3aa: CASSYGGTSYEQYF
CDR3nt: TGTGCCAGCAGTTACGGGGGGACCTCCTACGAGCAGTACTTC
j_gene: TRBJ2-7
d_gene: NA
abundance: NA
v_gene: TRBV6-2/TRBV6-3

CDR3aa: CASSPPTYLAGGYNEQFF
CDR3nt: TGTGCCAGCAGCCCTCCAACGTACTTAGCGGGGGGCTACAATGAGCAGTTCTTC
j_gene: TRBJ2-1
d_gene: TRBD2
abundance: NA
v_gene: TRBV14

CDR3aa: CASSFGQAVANTIYF
CDR3nt: TGTGCCAGCAGCTTCGGACAGGCGGTTGCAAACACCATATATTTT
j_gene: TRBJ1-3
d_gene: TRBD1
abundance: once
v_gene: TRBV7-2

CDR3aa: CASRPASRGEQYF
CDR3nt: TGTGCCAGCAGACCTGCCTCTAGGGGCGAGCAGTACTTC
j_gene: TRBJ2-7
d_gene: NA
abundance: NA
v_gene: TRBV6-2/TRBV6-3

CDR3aa: CASSSTGWNEQFF
CDR3nt: TGTGCCAGCAGCTCGACAGGGTGGAATGAGCAGTTCTTC
j_gene: TRBJ2-1
d_gene: TRBD1
abundance: once
v_gene: TRBV7-2

CDR3aa: CASTEGDRVPHGYTF
CDR3nt: TGCGCCAGCACTGAGGGGGACAGGGTCCCCCATGGCTACACCTTC
j_gene: TRBJ1-2
d_gene: TRBD1
abundance: NA
v_gene: TRBV10-2

CDR3aa: CASSRKPGNANEQFF
CDR3nt: TGTGCCAGCAGCCGGAAGCCGGGGAATGCCAATGAGCAGTTCTTC
j_gene: TRBJ2-1
d_gene: NA
abundance: NA
v_gene: TRBV7-3

CDR3aa: CASSLIAGGGYEQYF
CDR3nt: TGTGCCAGCAGCTTAATAGCGGGGGGTGGCTACGAGCAGTACTTC
j_gene: TRBJ2-7
d_gene: TRBD2
abundance: NA
v_gene: TRBV7-2

CDR3aa: CASSLSGRGSYEQYF
CDR3nt: TGTGCCAGCAGTTTAAGCGGGAGGGGTTCCTACGAGCAGTACTTC
j_gene: TRBJ2-7
d_gene: TRBD2
abundance: once
v_gene: TRBV27

CDR3aa: CASSDRFGNQPQHF
CDR3nt: TGTGCCAGCAGCGACAGGTTTGGCAATCAGCCCCAGCATTTT
j_gene: TRBJ1-5
d_gene: NA
abundance: NA
v_gene: TRBV27

CDR3aa: CASSIQGAGRADTQYF
CDR3nt: TGTGCCAGTAGTATCCAGGGCGCGGGGAGGGCAGATACGCAGTATTTT
j_gene: TRBJ2-3
d_gene: TRBD2
abundance: NA
v_gene: TRBV19

CDR3aa: CASSQDRGNTEAFF
CDR3nt: TGTGCCAGCTCACAGGACAGGGGGAACACTGAAGCTTTCTTT
j_gene: TRBJ1-1
d_gene: TRBD1
abundance: NA
v_gene: TRBV18

CDR3aa: CTATGTFYGYTF
CDR3nt: TGCACCGCGACAGGGACATTCTATGGCTACACCTTC
j_gene: TRBJ1-2
d_gene: TRBD1
abundance: NA
v_gene: TRBV29-1

CDR3aa: CASSLVGTGQETQYF
CDR3nt: TGCGCCAGCAGCTTGGTTGGGACTGGCCAAGAGACCCAGTACTTC
j_gene: TRBJ2-5
d_gene: NA
abundance: NA
v_gene: TRBV5-1

CDR3aa: CASSEGGQKETQYF
CDR3nt: TGTGCCAGCAGTGAAGGGGGACAAAAAGAGACCCAGTACTTC
j_gene: TRBJ2-5
d_gene: NA
abundance: NA
v_gene: TRBV6-1

CDR3aa: CAISEPLGAESTF
CDR3nt: TGTGCCATCAGTGAGCCGCTAGGGGCCGAAAGCACCTTC
j_gene: TRBJ1-2
d_gene: NA
abundance: NA
v_gene: TRBV10-3

CDR3aa: CAWSRRTGRQVQPQHF
CDR3nt: TGTGCCTGGAGCAGAAGGACAGGGCGGCAGGTTCAGCCCCAGCATTTT
j_gene: TRBJ1-5
d_gene: TRBD1
abundance: NA
v_gene: TRBV30

CDR3aa: CSVKQGTETQYF
CDR3nt: TGCAGCGTAAAACAGGGAACGGAGACCCAGTACTTC
j_gene: TRBJ2-5
d_gene: NA
abundance: NA
v_gene: TRBV29-1

CDR3aa: CASSLVSRKNTEAFF
CDR3nt: TGCGCCAGCAGCTTGGTCTCGCGGAAGAACACTGAAGCTTTCTTT
j_gene: TRBJ1-1
d_gene: NA
abundance: NA
v_gene: TRBV5-1

CDR3aa: CASSTSGTGKPEAFF
CDR3nt: TGTGCCAGTAGTACCTCCGGGACAGGGAAACCTGAAGCTTTCTTT
j_gene: TRBJ1-1
d_gene: TRBD1
abundance: NA
v_gene: TRBV19

CDR3aa: CSGSGSYEQYF
CDR3nt: TGCAGTGGCAGCGGTTCCTACGAGCAGTACTTC
j_gene: TRBJ2-7
d_gene: NA
abundance: NA
v_gene: TRBV20-1

CDR3aa: CAWRPTSGRQYF
CDR3nt: TGTGCCTGGAGGCCAACTAGCGGGAGGCAGTACTTC
j_gene: TRBJ2-7
d_gene: TRBD2
abundance: NA
v_gene: TRBV30

CDR3aa: CASGQGSSPLHF
CDR3nt: TGTGCTAGTGGTCAGGGGTCTTCACCCCTCCACTTT
j_gene: TRBJ1-6
d_gene: NA
abundance: NA
v_gene: TRBV12-5

CDR3aa: CASSTRTVQPQHF
CDR3nt: TGTGCCAGTAGTACGAGGACAGTTCAGCCCCAGCATTTT
j_gene: TRBJ1-5
d_gene: NA
abundance: NA
v_gene: TRBV19

CDR3aa: CASSYSRTGVRYEQYF
CDR3nt: TGTGCCAGCAGTTACTCCCGGACAGGGGTACGGTACGAGCAGTACTTC
j_gene: TRBJ2-7
d_gene: TRBD1
abundance: NA
v_gene: TRBV6-2/TRBV6-3

CDR3aa: CASSFSASGGLETQYF
CDR3nt: TGTGCCAGCAGCTTCTCGGCTAGCGGGGGGTTGGAGACCCAGTACTTC
j_gene: TRBJ2-5
d_gene: TRBD2
abundance: NA
v_gene: TRBV7-6

CDR3aa: CASSFGTGGYEQYF
CDR3nt: TGTGCCAGCAGTTTCGGGACAGGGGGCTACGAGCAGTACTTC
j_gene: TRBJ2-7
d_gene: TRBD1
abundance: NA
v_gene: TRBV28

CDR3aa: CASSEGLARTYEQYF
CDR3nt: TGCGCCAGCAGTGAAGGACTAGCGAGGACCTACGAGCAGTACTTC
j_gene: TRBJ2-7
d_gene: TRBD2
abundance: NA
v_gene: TRBV10-1

CDR3aa: CSALQGNTEAFF
CDR3nt: TGCAGCGCCCTTCAGGGGAACACTGAAGCTTTCTTT
j_gene: TRBJ1-1
d_gene: NA
abundance: NA
v_gene: TRBV29-1